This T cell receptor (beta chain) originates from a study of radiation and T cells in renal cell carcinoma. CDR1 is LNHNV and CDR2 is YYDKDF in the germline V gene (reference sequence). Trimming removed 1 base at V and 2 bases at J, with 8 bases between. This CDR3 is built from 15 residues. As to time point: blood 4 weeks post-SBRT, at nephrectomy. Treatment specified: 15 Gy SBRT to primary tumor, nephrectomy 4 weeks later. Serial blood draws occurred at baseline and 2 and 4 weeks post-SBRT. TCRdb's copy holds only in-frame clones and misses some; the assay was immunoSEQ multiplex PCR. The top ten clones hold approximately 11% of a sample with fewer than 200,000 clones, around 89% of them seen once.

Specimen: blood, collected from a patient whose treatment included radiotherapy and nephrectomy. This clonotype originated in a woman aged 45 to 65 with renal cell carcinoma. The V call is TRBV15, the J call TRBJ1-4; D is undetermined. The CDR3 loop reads CATSRAGLTNEKLFF. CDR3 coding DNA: TGTGCCACCAGCAGAGCGGGCCTTACTAATGAAAAACTGTTTTTT.